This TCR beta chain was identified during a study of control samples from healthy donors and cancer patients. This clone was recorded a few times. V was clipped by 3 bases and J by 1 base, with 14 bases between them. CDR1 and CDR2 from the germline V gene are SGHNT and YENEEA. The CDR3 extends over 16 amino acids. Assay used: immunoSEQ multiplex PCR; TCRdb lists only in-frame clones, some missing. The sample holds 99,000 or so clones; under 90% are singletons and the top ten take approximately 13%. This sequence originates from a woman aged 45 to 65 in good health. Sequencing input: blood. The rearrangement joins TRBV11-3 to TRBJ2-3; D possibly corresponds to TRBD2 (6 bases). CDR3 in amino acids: CASSFPVASGTDTQYF. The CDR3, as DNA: TGTGCCAGCAGCTTCCCGGTGGCTAGCGGCACAGATACGCAGTATTTT.